The 17 T cell receptor beta chains below all came from one sample that was sequenced in a study of T cell repertoires in cytomegalovirus infection. TCRdb recomputed calls from the reads with MiXCR, one row per CDR3 protein. Of around 120,000 distinct CDR3 sequences listed, roughly 25% are singletons. Their cognate antigens are unknown. Sequencing was done on a sample of PBMCs, sequenced either directly or after in vitro stimulation (not recorded which). The receptors were sampled from a human donor in good health (CMV status not recorded). Some clones in this sample may be carry-over from other donors' samples.

This clonotype showed up just a few times. V and J are TRBV27 and TRBJ2-4; tentatively, D is TRBD1 (5 bases). CDR3 length equals 15 residues. Germline CDR1 is MNHEY and CDR2 is SMNVEV (reference sequence). V gave up 6 bases and J gave up 0 bases, with 12 bases separating them. The CDR3 region is CASSALGVAKNIQYF. In nucleotides, the CDR3 is TGTGCCAGCAGCGCCCTAGGGGTAGCCAAAAACATTCAGTACTTC.

This clonotype came up a few times. V and J are TRBV5-1 and TRBJ1-1; the D is unclear. V dropped 0 bases and J dropped 3 bases, with 6 bases sitting between them. CDR3 length: 13 residues. In germline, CDR1 is SGHRS, CDR2 YFSETQ. In nucleotides, the CDR3 is TGCGCCAGCAGCTTGGGGTCAGACACTGAAGCTTTCTTT. Residues: CASSLGSDTEAFF.

This clonotype was seen ten or more times. V is TRBV7-9 and J is TRBJ1-1, with D unresolved. The V end lost 3 bases, the J end lost 0 bases, and 5 bases lay between the germline ends. Germline V gene sequence: CDR1 SEHNR, CDR2 FQNEAQ (reference sequence). CDR3 size: 13 residues. The CDR3 spells CASSFSMNTEAFF. CDR3 in DNA: TGTGCCAGCAGCTTCTCAATGAACACTGAAGCTTTCTTT.

In its sample, this clonotype was seen many times. J is TRBJ2-5 and V is TRBV7-2; D gene unclear. Trimming shortened V by 4 bases and J by 2 bases, and 11 bases separated the two germline ends. The CDR3 length is 14 residues. Per the germline V gene, CDR1 is SGHTA and CDR2 is FQGNSA. CDR3 in DNA: TGTGCCAGCAGCTACTGGATGGATCAAGAGACCCAGTACTTC. Its protein is CASSYWMDQETQYF.

This clonotype showed up many times. The chain couples TRBV6-1 to TRBJ2-1, with D perhaps given as TRBD1 or TRBD2 (5 bases each). Between the trimmed V and J ends, which lost 1 base and 16 bases, there was a span of 17 bases. Germline lookup yields CDR1 MNHNS and CDR2 SASEGT. The CDR3 runs 13 residues. CDR3 nucleotides: TGTGCCAGCAGTGAAGAAGGTGACGGGGCGCAATTCTTC. Amino acid sequence: CASSEEGDGAQFF.

V is TRBV20-1 and J is TRBJ2-7; 8 nucleotides align to TRBD2. The CDR3 extends over 15 amino acids. Germline-derived CDR1 and CDR2 are DFQATT and SNEGSKA (reference sequence). With V trimmed by 0 bases and J by 2 bases, 6 bases remained unmatched. The CDR3 reads CSARDSTSGAYEQYF. The CDR3 DNA reads TGCAGTGCTAGAGATAGTACTAGCGGAGCCTACGAGCAGTACTTC.

This clonotype was found a few times. The rearrangement uses TRBV19 and TRBJ1-3, with unresolved D. V lost 3 bases to trimming and J lost 0 bases, with 3 bases between them. There are 13 residues in the CDR3. CDR1 is LNHDA, CDR2 SQIVND, per germline (reference sequence). CDR3 protein: CASSIDSGNTIYF. CDR3 bases: TGTGCCAGTAGTATTGACTCTGGAAACACCATATATTTT. Complete variable domain (other parts from reference TRBV19 and TRBJ1-3): DGGITQSPKYLFRKEGQNVTLSCEQNLNHDAMYWYRQDPGQGLRLIYYSQIVNDFQKGDIAEGYSVSREKKESFPLTVTSAQKNPTAFYLCASSIDSGNTIYFGEGSWLTVV.

This clonotype was picked up many times. The chain carries TRBV7-8 and TRBJ1-6; 7 bases align to TRBD1. V dropped 3 bases and J dropped 8; count of bases not matched to a gene: 4. Germline CDR1 reads SGHVS; CDR2 reads FQNEAQ. This CDR3 is 14 amino acids long. The chain's CDR3 is CASSLAGGYSPLHF. CDR3 bases: TGTGCCAGCAGCTTGGCAGGGGGGTATTCACCCCTCCACTTT.

This clonotype has a handful of counts. The genes are TRBV7-9 and TRBJ2-3; D might be TRBD2 (5 bases). Germline CDR1 is SEHNR and CDR2 is FQNEAQ (reference sequence). Between the trimmed V and J ends, which lost 5 bases and 4 bases, there was a span of 28 bases. CDR3 length: 19 residues. This CDR3 reads CASSPHQPLAEARPDTQYF. CDR3 in DNA: TGTGCCAGCAGCCCCCACCAACCCCTAGCCGAGGCCCGCCCAGATACGCAGTATTTT.

The chain has TRBV2 and TRBJ2-3, with D maybe TRBD2 (6 bases). The ends were cut back, 4 bases at V and 3 bases at J, with 14 bases in the middle. Germline loops: CDR1 SNHLY, CDR2 FYNNEI. The CDR3 loop spans 15 amino acids. The CDR3 DNA reads TGTGCCAGCAGTGGCGGGACCCGGGGTACAGATACGCAGTATTTT. Translation: CASSGGTRGTDTQYF. Combining the CDR3 with reference TRBV2 and TRBJ2-3 gives the whole variable domain EPEVTQTPSHQVTQMGQEVILRCVPISNHLYFYWYRQILGQKVEFLVSFYNNEISEKSEIFDDQFSVERPDGSNFTLKIRSTKLEDSAMYFCASSGGTRGTDTQYFGPGTRLTVL.

This clonotype was recorded many times. V usage is TRBV7-8 and J usage is TRBJ2-7, with a tentative D call TRBD2 (5 bases). The ends were cut back, 3 bases at V and 6 bases at J, with 18 bases in the middle. The CDR3 runs 15 residues. Germline values: CDR1 SGHVS, CDR2 FQNEAQ. CDR3 nucleotides: TGTGCCAGCAGCTTTTCATCGGGGATAGCCTCCGAGCAGTACTTC. Amino acid sequence: CASSFSSGIASEQYF. The whole variable domain, remainder taken from reference TRBV7-8 and TRBJ2-7, is GAGVSQSPRYKVAKRGQDVALRCDPISGHVSLFWYQQALGQGPEFLTYFQNEAQLDKSGLPSDRFFAERPEGSVSTLKIQRTQQEDSAVYLCASSFSSGIASEQYFGPGTRLTVT.

In this sample, this clonotype turned up many times. The rearrangement joins TRBV12-5 to TRBJ2-5, with D perhaps matching TRBD2 (6 bases). Germline V lookup: CDR1 LGHNT, CDR2 FRNRAP. The V and J ends lost 0 bases and 4 bases respectively, with 15 bases between them. There are 16 residues in the CDR3. The CDR3 region is CASGLVLSGAGETQYF. As DNA, the CDR3 is TGTGCTAGTGGTTTGGTACTTTCGGGAGCTGGAGAGACCCAGTACTTC. The full variable domain, completed using reference TRBV12-5 and TRBJ2-5, is DARVTQTPRHKVTEMGQEVTMRCQPILGHNTVFWYRQTMMQGLELLAYFRNRAPLDDSGMPKDRFSAEMPDATLATLKIQPSEPRDSAVYFCASGLVLSGAGETQYFGPGTRLLVL.

There are a few counts of this clonotype. V usage is TRBV6-5 and J usage is TRBJ1-6; 9 bases map to TRBD1. Germline V gives CDR1 MNHEY, CDR2 SVGAGI. Trimming took 4 bases from V and 9 from J; bases not matched to a gene: 10. The length of the CDR3 is 16 residues. The CDR3 nucleotides are TGTGCCAGCAGTTCAGGACAGGGGTTCGGTAGTTCACCCCTCCACTTT. Translation: CASSSGQGFGSSPLHF.

The genes are TRBV6-2 or TRBV6-3 and TRBJ2-3; D gene uncertain. The V end lost 2 bases, the J end lost 2 bases, and 8 bases lay between the germline ends. Germline V CDR1 and CDR2: MNHEY, SVGEGT. This CDR3 contains 14 residues. The CDR3 nucleotides read TGTGCCAGCAGTTACCCCGTTTCCACAGATACGCAGTATTTT. Its protein is CASSYPVSTDTQYF.

The CDR3 sequence is CASNIPGQSSGANVLTF. The CDR3 nucleotides read TGTGCCAGCAACATACCGGGACAGAGCTCTGGGGCCAACGTCCTGACTTTC. The chain couples TRBV6-1 to TRBJ2-6, with 7 nucleotides matching TRBD1. Germline V lookup: CDR1 MNHNS, CDR2 SASEGT. The CDR3 has 17 residues. The junction had 9 bases not matched to a gene; V was cut back by 7 bases and J by 0 bases.

The rearrangement links TRBV11-2 to TRBJ2-3; D is possibly TRBD2 (5 bases). Looked up from germline, CDR1 is SGHAT and CDR2 is FQNNGV. The CDR3 extends over 15 amino acids. With 5 bases removed from V and 2 bases from J, the gap between germline ends came to 14 bases. The CDR3 here is CASSLPGGSTDTQYF. As DNA, the CDR3 is TGTGCCAGCAGCCTACCTGGCGGGTCCACAGATACGCAGTATTTT.

In its sample, this clonotype was seen a few times. The rearrangement links TRBV6-2 or TRBV6-3 to TRBJ1-5; TRBD1 agrees at 7 bases. The CDR3 loop spans 18 amino acids. The V gene end was trimmed by 1 base and the J gene end by 0 bases; junction bases not matched to a gene: 9. The germline gives CDR1 MNHEY, CDR2 SVGEGT. CDR3 residues: CASSYLSRQGISNQPQHF. The DNA of the CDR3 is TGTGCCAGCAGTTACTTATCGCGACAGGGCATTAGCAATCAGCCCCAGCATTTT.